Included here is one TCR beta chain sequence, with context. The target antigen is unknown. This specimen comes from a study of cytomegalovirus exposure and HLA in healthy donors. Whole-study context: It was reported in a later analysis that the same platform had been used for the 120 validation repertoires as for the 666 first-cohort repertoires. Points from the study as a whole: Cytomegalovirus association was assigned to about 180 TCR beta chains.

Here immunoSEQ multiplex PCR was the method, and the copy in TCRdb shows in-frame clones only, minus some. The table records over 150,000 clones, about 86% of them present only once. Per the germline V gene, CDR1 is SGHRS and CDR2 is YFSETQ. Trimming took off 1 base at V and 5 bases at J, with 16 bases between the two ends. This CDR3 has 15 residues. Material for sequencing was PBMCs. The clonotype comes from a woman aged 18-29 years in good health and CMV-seronegative. The genes are TRBV5-1 and TRBJ2-7; D possibly corresponds to TRBD1 (6 bases). The CDR3 DNA reads as TGCGCCAGCAGCTTGACTGGGCAGGGGATCCACGAGCAGTACTTC. It specifies CASSLTGQGIHEQYF. Supplemented by reference TRBV5-1 and TRBJ2-7, the full variable domain reads KAGVTQTPRYLIKTRGQQVTLSCSPISGHRSVSWYQQTPGQGLQFLFEYFSETQRNKGNFPGRFSGRQFSNSRSEMNVSTLELGDSALYLCASSLTGQGIHEQYFGPGTRLTVT.